This entry concerns a single T cell receptor beta chain. This sample is part of a study of blood T cell repertoires in COVID-19. Study information: Researchers got acute and convalescent COVID-19 samples from the United States, Italy and Spain.

V lost 4 bases and J lost 4, with 12 bases in between. This CDR3 contains 13 residues. CDR1 is SGHRS, CDR2 YFSETQ, per germline. Some clones are missing from TCRdb's copy, which holds only in-frame ones; the method was immunoSEQ multiplex PCR. The sample holds 200,000 to 250,000 clones; roughly 80% are singletons and the top ten take just under 20%. The chain combines TRBV5-1 with TRBJ2-7; tentatively, D is TRBD2 (6 bases). The TCR was taken from a man between 25 and 39 years old with active or convalescent COVID-19. Material: peripheral blood. The chain's CDR3 is CASSERATYEQYF. CDR3 bases: TGCGCCAGCAGCGAGCGGGCCACTTACGAGCAGTACTTC.